The rows below give T cell receptor beta chains drawn from one sample of a study of response to subunit inactivated influenza vaccine. TCRdb analysed the RT-PCR reads with MiXCR anew, one entry per CDR3 protein. The sample shows more than 400,000 distinct CDR3 sequences, roughly 9.7% of them seen only once. The material sequenced was PBMCs from blood, taken around seven weeks after vaccination. The receptors come from a man aged 50 to 60 who received an inactivated influenza vaccine. Both conserved end residues are part of each CDR3. Fields, in order: J gene, clone size, D gene, V gene, CDR3 protein, CDR3 DNA. A D gene is named only where the DNA matches it firmly. Clone size is given for some rows only: seen once, a few or many times, or a class if the clone is expanded.

j_gene: TRBJ1-6
abundance: .
d_gene: .
v_gene: TRBV3-1
CDR3aa: CASSPVSYNSPLHF
CDR3nt: TGTGCCAGCAGCCCGGTCTCCTATAATTCACCCCTCCACTTT

j_gene: TRBJ2-1
abundance: .
d_gene: TRBD2
v_gene: TRBV12-3/TRBV12-4
CDR3aa: CASSSIAGDAYNEQFF
CDR3nt: TGTGCCAGCAGTTCTATAGCGGGAGATGCCTACAATGAGCAGTTCTTC

j_gene: TRBJ2-4
abundance: few
d_gene: TRBD1
v_gene: TRBV5-5
CDR3aa: CASSRDSLAKNIQYF
CDR3nt: TGTGCCAGCAGCCGGGACAGTCTAGCCAAAAACATTCAGTACTTC

j_gene: TRBJ2-2
abundance: .
d_gene: TRBD2
v_gene: TRBV5-4
CDR3aa: CASSQGLAVGAGGELFF
CDR3nt: TGTGCCAGCAGCCAGGGACTAGCGGTGGGTGCCGGCGGGGAGCTGTTTTTT

j_gene: TRBJ2-3
abundance: .
d_gene: .
v_gene: TRBV7-9
CDR3aa: CASSGVGTDTQYF
CDR3nt: TGTGCCAGCAGCGGGGTTGGCACAGATACGCAGTATTTT

j_gene: TRBJ2-1
abundance: .
d_gene: .
v_gene: TRBV20-1
CDR3aa: CSSYGTRQSHEQFF
CDR3nt: TGCAGTTCCTACGGGACTCGACAATCTCATGAGCAGTTCTTC

j_gene: TRBJ2-7
abundance: few
d_gene: .
v_gene: TRBV9
CDR3aa: CASSPRAGTPDEQYF
CDR3nt: TGTGCCAGCAGCCCCCGTGCCGGGACCCCAGACGAGCAGTACTTC

j_gene: TRBJ1-4
abundance: .
d_gene: .
v_gene: TRBV2
CDR3aa: CASSASTGATNEKLFF
CDR3nt: TGTGCCAGCAGTGCCTCGACTGGGGCAACTAATGAAAAACTGTTTTTT

j_gene: TRBJ2-7
abundance: .
d_gene: .
v_gene: TRBV12-3/TRBV12-4
CDR3aa: CASSRQDHKYF
CDR3nt: TGTGCCAGCAGTAGACAGGATCATAAGTACTTC

j_gene: TRBJ2-7
abundance: many
d_gene: .
v_gene: TRBV7-2
CDR3aa: CASSFRDNSYEQYF
CDR3nt: TGTGCCAGCAGCTTCCGGGACAACTCCTACGAGCAGTACTTC

j_gene: TRBJ2-7
abundance: few
d_gene: .
v_gene: TRBV14
CDR3aa: CASSQGPLRVRHEQYF
CDR3nt: TGTGCCAGCAGCCAAGGCCCCTTGAGGGTGCGACACGAGCAGTACTTC

j_gene: TRBJ2-5
abundance: many
d_gene: .
v_gene: TRBV12-3/TRBV12-4
CDR3aa: CASRPKSRPQETQYF
CDR3nt: TGTGCCAGCAGACCGAAAAGTAGACCCCAAGAGACCCAGTACTTC

j_gene: TRBJ2-1
abundance: few
d_gene: TRBD2
v_gene: TRBV28
CDR3aa: CASSGLAGEFYNEQFF
CDR3nt: TGTGCCAGCAGTGGACTAGCGGGAGAATTCTACAATGAGCAGTTCTTC

j_gene: TRBJ2-1
abundance: many
d_gene: .
v_gene: TRBV20-1
CDR3aa: CSARVAVPRAPAGSDEQFF
CDR3nt: TGCAGTGCTAGAGTTGCGGTACCCCGGGCCCCGGCAGGGTCTGATGAGCAGTTCTTC

j_gene: TRBJ1-4
abundance: many
d_gene: .
v_gene: TRBV20-1
CDR3aa: CSAKGATNEKLFF
CDR3nt: TGCAGCGCGAAGGGTGCAACTAATGAAAAACTGTTTTTT

j_gene: TRBJ2-1
abundance: .
d_gene: .
v_gene: TRBV3-1
CDR3aa: CASSQDPRGFLNNEQFF
CDR3nt: TGTGCCAGCAGCCAAGATCCACGGGGGTTTCTCAACAATGAGCAGTTCTTC

j_gene: TRBJ2-1
abundance: few
d_gene: TRBD2
v_gene: TRBV3-1
CDR3aa: CASSQDVLAGAHEQFF
CDR3nt: TGTGCCAGCAGCCAAGATGTCCTAGCGGGGGCCCATGAGCAGTTCTTC

j_gene: TRBJ2-1
abundance: many
d_gene: TRBD1
v_gene: TRBV6-1
CDR3aa: CASTPGTGGGEQFF
CDR3nt: TGTGCCAGCACCCCCGGGACAGGGGGCGGTGAGCAGTTCTTC

j_gene: TRBJ1-6
abundance: .
d_gene: .
v_gene: TRBV19
CDR3aa: CASDPRGTVTPLHF
CDR3nt: TGTGCCAGTGACCCACGGGGGACTGTGACACCCCTCCACTTT

j_gene: TRBJ2-1
abundance: .
d_gene: TRBD1
v_gene: TRBV5-1
CDR3aa: CASSSSYGTGQISSYNEQFF
CDR3nt: TGCGCCAGCAGCTCCTCGTATGGGACAGGGCAGATTAGCTCCTACAATGAGCAGTTCTTC

j_gene: TRBJ2-7
abundance: few
d_gene: .
v_gene: TRBV7-2
CDR3aa: CASSRDRRGSYEQYF
CDR3nt: TGTGCCAGCAGCAGAGACCGTCGGGGCTCCTACGAGCAGTACTTC

j_gene: TRBJ2-3
abundance: .
d_gene: .
v_gene: TRBV6-1
CDR3aa: CASSEGAASTDTQYF
CDR3nt: TGTGCCAGCAGTGAAGGAGCGGCTAGCACAGATACGCAGTATTTT

j_gene: TRBJ2-7
abundance: few
d_gene: .
v_gene: TRBV5-5
CDR3aa: CASSLYGNEQYF
CDR3nt: TGTGCCAGCAGCTTGTATGGGAACGAGCAGTACTTC

j_gene: TRBJ2-7
abundance: many
d_gene: .
v_gene: TRBV30
CDR3aa: CAWSARAEQYF
CDR3nt: TGTGCCTGGAGTGCTAGGGCCGAGCAGTACTTC

j_gene: TRBJ2-5
abundance: once
d_gene: TRBD2
v_gene: TRBV5-1
CDR3aa: CASTVWGGSETQYF
CDR3nt: TGCGCCAGCACCGTTTGGGGCGGGAGTGAGACCCAGTACTTC

j_gene: TRBJ2-7
abundance: .
d_gene: .
v_gene: TRBV6-2/TRBV6-3
CDR3aa: CATRPPSDGGNEQYF
CDR3nt: TGTGCCACCAGACCTCCGTCGGACGGTGGGAACGAGCAGTACTTC

j_gene: TRBJ2-5
abundance: few
d_gene: TRBD1
v_gene: TRBV5-1
CDR3aa: CATQTRTGGRAETQYF
CDR3nt: TGCGCCACCCAGACCCGGACAGGGGGCAGGGCAGAGACCCAGTACTTC

j_gene: TRBJ2-1
abundance: many
d_gene: .
v_gene: TRBV9
CDR3aa: CASSVDEGAYNEQFF
CDR3nt: TGTGCCAGCAGCGTAGATGAAGGGGCCTACAATGAGCAGTTCTTC

j_gene: TRBJ2-7
abundance: .
d_gene: .
v_gene: TRBV29-1
CDR3aa: CSARTVPRGGSYEQYF
CDR3nt: TGCAGCGCCCGGACCGTCCCAAGGGGTGGCTCCTACGAGCAGTACTTC

j_gene: TRBJ1-1
abundance: many
d_gene: .
v_gene: TRBV7-6
CDR3aa: CASSITASQGREAFF
CDR3nt: TGTGCCAGCAGCATCACGGCCTCTCAGGGAAGAGAAGCTTTCTTT

j_gene: TRBJ2-1
abundance: few
d_gene: TRBD2
v_gene: TRBV18
CDR3aa: CASSPPVAGVGNEQFF
CDR3nt: TGTGCCAGCTCACCACCGGTAGCGGGAGTAGGTAATGAGCAGTTCTTC

j_gene: TRBJ1-1
abundance: few
d_gene: TRBD1
v_gene: TRBV18
CDR3aa: CASSPGQGGTEAFF
CDR3nt: TGTGCCAGCTCTCCCGGACAGGGGGGGACTGAAGCTTTCTTT

j_gene: TRBJ2-1
abundance: few
d_gene: TRBD1
v_gene: TRBV20-1
CDR3aa: CSARDIWTGGNEQFF
CDR3nt: TGCAGTGCTAGAGATATTTGGACAGGGGGCAATGAGCAGTTCTTC

j_gene: TRBJ2-5
abundance: .
d_gene: TRBD2
v_gene: TRBV5-1
CDR3aa: CASSFKRLAGFDGQETQYF
CDR3nt: TGCGCCAGCAGCTTTAAACGACTAGCGGGGTTTGACGGGCAAGAGACCCAGTACTTC

j_gene: TRBJ2-7
abundance: .
d_gene: .
v_gene: TRBV7-6
CDR3aa: CASSLSGYGEQYF
CDR3nt: TGTGCCAGCAGCTTATCAGGGTATGGCGAGCAGTACTTC

j_gene: TRBJ2-3
abundance: few
d_gene: TRBD1
v_gene: TRBV20-1
CDR3aa: CSARRDRVTDTQYF
CDR3nt: TGCAGTGCTAGAAGGGACAGGGTCACAGATACGCAGTATTTT

j_gene: TRBJ2-6
abundance: .
d_gene: TRBD1
v_gene: TRBV20-1
CDR3aa: CCARTQDRGLTYSGANVLTF
CDR3nt: TGCTGTGCTAGAACACAAGACAGGGGGCTAACCTACTCTGGGGCCAACGTCCTGACTTTC

j_gene: TRBJ2-7
abundance: .
d_gene: .
v_gene: TRBV7-7
CDR3aa: CASSEGPYYEQYF
CDR3nt: TGTGCCAGCAGCGAAGGTCCCTACTACGAGCAGTACTTC

j_gene: TRBJ2-1
abundance: few
d_gene: .
v_gene: TRBV6-1
CDR3aa: CASSPHPYYEQFF
CDR3nt: TGTGCCAGCAGTCCCCATCCATATTATGAGCAGTTCTTC

j_gene: TRBJ2-2
abundance: many
d_gene: .
v_gene: TRBV12-3/TRBV12-4
CDR3aa: CASRYSGGELFF
CDR3nt: TGTGCCAGCCGGTATAGCGGCGGGGAGCTGTTTTTT

j_gene: TRBJ1-1
abundance: few
d_gene: TRBD1
v_gene: TRBV6-1
CDR3aa: CASSEVFGQGRTEAFF
CDR3nt: TGTGCCAGCAGTGAAGTCTTTGGACAGGGTCGGACTGAAGCTTTCTTT

j_gene: TRBJ2-5
abundance: .
d_gene: TRBD2
v_gene: TRBV12-3/TRBV12-4
CDR3aa: CASSLETLAGGWEETQYF
CDR3nt: TGTGCCAGCAGTTTAGAAACTCTAGCGGGGGGGTGGGAAGAGACCCAGTACTTC

j_gene: TRBJ1-1
abundance: few
d_gene: .
v_gene: TRBV2
CDR3aa: CASYDRANTEAFF
CDR3nt: TGTGCCAGCTATGACAGAGCGAACACTGAAGCTTTCTTT

j_gene: TRBJ2-7
abundance: many
d_gene: .
v_gene: TRBV7-8
CDR3aa: CASSLVRGAEQYF
CDR3nt: TGTGCCAGCAGCTTAGTTAGGGGCGCCGAGCAGTACTTC

j_gene: TRBJ2-1
abundance: few
d_gene: TRBD2
v_gene: TRBV4-2
CDR3aa: CASSQASGSTGEQFF
CDR3nt: TGTGCCAGCAGCCAGGCTAGCGGGAGTACGGGTGAGCAGTTCTTC